This T cell receptor beta chain is drawn from a study of identifying expanded T cells in peripheral blood. Findings and limits, study-wide: Variance in clone template counts between approximately 2-week samples significantly increased with total template count across all healthy donors. Technical replicates showed roughly 1.2 changed clones; two weeks around 15; four weeks 19.

Collection occurred without any documented infections or immune events in donors. Concerning this clone: As yet, its antigen is unknown.

Produced via immunoSEQ multiplex PCR; TCRdb's table is partial and in-frame only. The sample lists under 130,000 clones, 85% to 90% occurring once. CDR1 SGHDN and CDR2 FVKESK come from the germline V gene. This CDR3 contains 16 residues. The J segment lost 0 bases and the V segment lost 4 bases, leaving 5 bases of the junction unmatched. The chain is built from TRBV14 and TRBJ2-7, with 11 bases aligning to TRBD2. The sequence derives from a person between 18 and 75 years old in good health. Sequenced: blood. CDR3 in DNA: TGTGCCAGCAGCCGACTAGCGGGACTTAGCTCCTACGAGCAGTACTTC. Translation gives CASSRLAGLSSYEQYF.